This T cell receptor (beta chain) was observed in a study of Ad26.COV2.S vaccination and SARS-CoV-2 variants. For the study at large: A participant enrolled in the COV1001 Ad26.COV2.S trial arm provided the sample. Broader study findings: Substantial response breadth was reportedly seen for spike-specific CD8+ and CD4+ T cells after vaccination. Individuals receiving vaccine had higher spike-specific TCR breadth than placebo recipients did.

To note about this clone: The antigen remains unidentified.

Treatment denoted: some 20 received Ad26.COV2.S at low or high dose, single or two shots; about 5 received placebo; per-sample allocation not given. Samples analyzed were those drawn on day 63 after the first vaccine or placebo injection. V lost 2 bases, J lost 0 bases, and 10 bases lay in between. The CDR3 covers 15 residues. Germline V gene sequence: CDR1 MNHEY, CDR2 SMNVEV (reference sequence). Using immunoSEQ multiplex PCR, the repertoire was profiled, and TCRdb retains in-frame clones only, with some absent. The data contain roughly 410,000 clones, 83% of them singletons. The chain uses TRBV27 and TRBJ1-1, with D perhaps TRBD1 (5 bases). Material: peripheral blood, obtained in a trial of Ad26.COV2.S vaccine versus placebo. The sequence was collected from a person between 18 and 59 years old who received the Ad26.COV2.S COVID-19 vaccine or a placebo. CDR3 coding DNA: TGTGCCAGCAGTTTAACGGGGGTAGTGAACACTGAAGCTTTCTTT. Translating it yields CASSLTGVVNTEAFF.